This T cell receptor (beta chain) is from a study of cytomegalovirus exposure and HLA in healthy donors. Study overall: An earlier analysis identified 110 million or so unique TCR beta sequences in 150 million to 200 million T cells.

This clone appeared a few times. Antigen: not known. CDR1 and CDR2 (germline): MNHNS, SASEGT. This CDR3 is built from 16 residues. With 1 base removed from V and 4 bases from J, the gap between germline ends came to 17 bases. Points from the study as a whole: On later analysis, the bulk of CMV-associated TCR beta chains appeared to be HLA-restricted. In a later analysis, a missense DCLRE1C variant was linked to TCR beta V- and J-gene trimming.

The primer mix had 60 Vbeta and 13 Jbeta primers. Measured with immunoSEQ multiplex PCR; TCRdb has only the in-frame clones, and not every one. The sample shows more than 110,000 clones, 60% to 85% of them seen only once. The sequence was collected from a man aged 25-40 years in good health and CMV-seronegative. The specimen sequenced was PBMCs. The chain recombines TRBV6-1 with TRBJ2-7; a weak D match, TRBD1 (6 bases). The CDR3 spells CASSEGLGGALYEQYF. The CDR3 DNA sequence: TGTGCCAGCAGTGAAGGCCTAGGGGGAGCGCTTTACGAGCAGTACTTC.